The following is a T cell receptor (beta chain) sequence with its context. This clonotype was detected a few times. No antigen is known for it. No base quality values were provided; no much bigger clone lies one nucleotide off. The sample is drawn from a study of blood T cells in healthy people across ages (dated by TCRdb to the mid-2010s). Broadly, across the study: In model experiments, template switching captured roughly one uniquely barcoded TCR beta cDNA molecule for every two T cells. Four age groups were formed from the donors: young (average approximately 15 years), middle-aged (around 39), aged (62) and long-lived (roughly 81). The study measured age-related changes in TCR beta repertoire diversity using deep sequencing normalized with unique cDNA molecular identifiers. Donors of different ages were randomly distributed across sequencing lanes to avoid experimental bias. For two donors (one aged 18 to 29 and one aged 80 or older), the study analyzed two additional independent replicas of 1 million unique cDNA reads from the same blood draw.

Library generation was performed with 5' RACE. Sequencing took place on an Illumina HiSeq 2500. A second PCR of roughly 7 to 12 cycles was run with a J-beta primer mix and a sample-barcoded 5' primer. A unique molecular identifier was introduced onto each TCR beta cDNA molecule by a template-switch 5' adaptor carrying 12 random nucleotides. Each sample yielded at least 2.5 million CDR3-containing paired-end reads. The Mint cDNA synthesis kit, primed by a TRBC-specific oligonucleotide, was used to synthesize first-strand cDNA from all RNA. After uracil-DNA glycosylase treatment, a first 18-cycle PCR used universal primers M1SS and BC2_uni_R on all cDNA. On the authors' methods: Each sample was normalized by randomly selecting 1 million high-quality reads, each carrying a distinct molecular identifier. Reads sharing molecular identifiers were discarded rather than binned into consensus sequences. MiTCR, with a Q25 quality threshold and the strictest error-elimination algorithm, was used for CDR3 identification, clonotype clustering and error correction. A nonparametric unseen species model with Euler transformation was used to estimate lower-bound total TCR beta diversity. TCRdb ran its own pipeline on the public reads, namely fastp trimming at Q25 and MiXCR clone calling, and kept in-frame beta chains. Each record represents a unique CDR3 protein, reported with the most common genes and DNA among its rows. The V and J calls follow TCRdb's processing rather than the paper's. The sample includes about 1.4 million distinct CDR3 sequences, with approximately 59% observed a single time. The ten largest clonotypes hold roughly 7% of the sample.

General study outcomes and caveats: Total diversity estimates from one million sequenced T cells were considered lower bounds and underestimates. As age increased, observed TCR beta diversity per million T cells dropped in a roughly linear way, and a significant reduction was already evident by age around 41. Bulk unsorted PBMC profiling prevented conclusive comparison of naive and antigen-experienced compartments. Compared with the aged group, the long-lived group had more naive CD4+ T cells, fewer expanded clones and increased TCR diversity, suggesting age selection. Donor CMV infection status was unknown, potentially confounding age-related changes in expanded clonotypes. The percentage of naive T cells measured by flow cytometry correlated strongly with observed TCR beta diversity.

The 35 to 40 donors, aged 6 to 90 years, were systemically healthy Caucasian individuals from Russia. About 9.6 milliliters of peripheral blood were collected from each donor into EDTA-treated Vacutainer tubes. PBMCs were isolated by Ficoll-Paque density-gradient centrifugation, with at least 7 million obtained per sample. Total RNA was extracted from PBMCs with Trizol reagent, with at least 5.5 micrograms obtained per sample. The percentages of naive CD45RAhigh/CD27high T cells were determined by flow cytometry on a PBMC aliquot from every donor. For CDR1 and CDR2, the germline V gene lists MGHRA and YSYEKL. The CDR3 runs 13 residues from the cysteine to the phenylalanine. This entry keeps only the CDR3 DNA: 39 bases, framed from base 1. Trimming at the junction amounts to 2 bases on V and 12 bases on J, and the germline ends lie 14 bases apart.

The sample taken for sequencing was blood. In this chain, TRBV4-1 is recombined with TRBJ2-1; no confident D gene assignment can be made. This receptor was taken from a man aged 18 to 30 in good health. The DNA sequence is given as TGCGCCAGCAGCCAACTAAACCCCGACTGGCAGTTCTTC. Its product reads: CASSQLNPDWQFF.